These T cell receptor beta chains were read from a single sample in a study of T-cell memory formation after mild COVID-19. TCRdb called the 5' RACE reads again in MiXCR, with one record for every CDR3 protein. Altogether 400,000 or so distinct CDR3 sequences are present, roughly 20% being singletons, with the ten largest covering approximately 8.1%. The material sequenced was PBMCs or a T cell subset sorted from them (not recorded which). These receptors came from an adult woman who had mild COVID-19 (a few samples of this study predate the infection). Cell type and time point are not known. CDR3s include the opening cysteine and the closing phenylalanine or tryptophan. The D gene is left open where the match is weak. Clone size appears in some rows only: once, few, many, or a class for an expanded clone.

CDR3	DNA	V	size	J	D
CATSRDGELPGELFF	TGTGCCACCAGCAGAGATGGAGAGCTACCCGGGGAGCTGTTTTTT	TRBV15	.	TRBJ2-2	.
CSARYPAGSGDTEAFF	TGCAGTGCTAGATACCCGGCAGGGAGTGGGGACACTGAAGCTTTCTTT	TRBV20-1	few	TRBJ1-1	.
CASSHESYGYTF	TGTGCCAGCAGCCACGAGTCTTATGGCTACACCTTC	TRBV3-1	few	TRBJ1-2	.
CSAGRPYNEQFF	TGCAGTGCAGGTCGCCCTTACAATGAGCAGTTCTTC	TRBV20-1	few	TRBJ2-1	.
CASTSGGQLNEKLFF	TGTGCCAGCACCTCTGGGGGACAGCTTAATGAAAAACTGTTTTTT	TRBV11-2	.	TRBJ1-4	TRBD1
CASSLEASGGHNEQFF	TGTGCCAGCAGCTTGGAGGCTAGCGGGGGACACAATGAGCAGTTCTTC	TRBV5-4	.	TRBJ2-1	TRBD2
CASSTDRSLLYGYTF	TGCGCCAGCAGCACGGACAGGTCCCTCCTCTATGGCTACACCTTC	TRBV5-1	few	TRBJ1-2	TRBD1
CASSYSVFGTNTGELFF	TGTGCCAGCAGTTACTCTGTTTTCGGGACGAACACCGGGGAGCTGTTTTTT	TRBV6-5	.	TRBJ2-2	.
CASSLGVDGAEAFF	TGTGCCAGCAGTTTAGGGGTAGACGGCGCTGAAGCTTTCTTT	TRBV12-3/TRBV12-4	.	TRBJ1-1	.
CASSHRLRTDTQYF	TGTGCCAGCAGCCACCGGCTACGCACAGATACGCAGTATTTT	TRBV3-1	few	TRBJ2-3	.
CASSLATGGYIAEQYF	TGTGCCAGCAGCTTGGCGACAGGAGGGTATATCGCCGAGCAGTACTTC	TRBV7-9	.	TRBJ2-7	.
CASSLYSGAMYEQYF	TGTGCCAGCAGCTTATATTCAGGGGCAATGTACGAGCAGTACTTC	TRBV7-8	few	TRBJ2-7	.
CASSQDGTGYYEQYF	TGTGCCAGCAGCCAAGATGGGACAGGCTACTACGAGCAGTACTTC	TRBV4-2	few	TRBJ2-7	TRBD1
CASSTGTSGSYEQYF	TGTGCCAGCAGCACTGGGACTAGCGGGAGCTACGAGCAGTACTTC	TRBV11-2	many	TRBJ2-7	TRBD2
CSVTKAPRNTEAFF	TGCAGCGTTACGAAGGCACCACGGAACACTGAAGCTTTCTTT	TRBV29-1	.	TRBJ1-1	.
CASSSGLAIYEQYF	TGTGCCAGCAGCTCGGGACTAGCGATCTACGAGCAGTACTTC	TRBV7-8	many	TRBJ2-7	TRBD2
CASSDSAESSYNEQFF	TGTGCCAGCAGTGACTCTGCTGAGAGCTCCTACAATGAGCAGTTCTTC	TRBV6-4	few	TRBJ2-1	.
CASTSAGFNGYTF	TGTGCCTCCACGTCGGCAGGGTTCAATGGCTACACCTTC	TRBV6-5	few	TRBJ1-2	.
CASSLSGGGAVYVF	TGTGCCAGCAGCTTGTCTGGTGGGGGGGCTGTCTACGTCTTC	TRBV5-6	few	TRBJ2-1	.
CASRPGDGGSTDTQYF	TGTGCCAGCAGACCTGGAGACGGAGGAAGCACAGATACGCAGTATTTT	TRBV12-3/TRBV12-4	few	TRBJ2-3	.
CAWGSGTGNGYTF	TGTGCCTGGGGATCCGGGACAGGGAATGGCTACACCTTC	TRBV30	.	TRBJ1-2	TRBD1
CASRQGAGNYEQYF	TGTGCCAGCCGGCAGGGGGCGGGGAACTACGAGCAGTACTTC	TRBV3-1	once	TRBJ2-7	TRBD1
CAISRTSGRTDTQYF	TGTGCCATCAGTCGGACTAGCGGGAGGACAGATACGCAGTATTTT	TRBV10-3	.	TRBJ2-3	TRBD2
CASRETGWDGYTF	TGTGCCAGCAGGGAGACAGGATGGGATGGCTACACCTTC	TRBV6-1	.	TRBJ1-2	.
CASSLGTAKPVAIYGYTF	TGTGCCAGCAGCCTCGGGACAGCGAAGCCGGTGGCTATCTATGGCTACACCTTC	TRBV5-6	.	TRBJ1-2	TRBD1
CASGVADTQYF	TGCGCCAGCGGGGTGGCAGATACGCAGTATTTT	TRBV5-1	.	TRBJ2-3	.
CSAVNPGATHSPLHF	TGCAGTGCTGTCAATCCGGGGGCGACGCATTCACCCCTCCACTTT	TRBV20-1	.	TRBJ1-6	.
CASSLRGRAGGRQETQYF	TGTGCCAGCAGCTTACGGGGTCGGGCAGGGGGTCGCCAAGAGACCCAGTACTTC	TRBV7-8	.	TRBJ2-5	TRBD1
CASILTLNTEAFF	TGTGCCAGCATCTTGACCTTGAACACTGAAGCTTTCTTT	TRBV7-2	few	TRBJ1-1	.
CASSSRGGGASSYNEQFF	TGTGCCAGCAGTTCCAGGGGTGGCGGGGCTAGCTCCTACAATGAGCAGTTCTTC	TRBV7-2	few	TRBJ2-1	.
CASSHSGEVGYGYTF	TGTGCCAGCAGCCATTCTGGGGAAGTGGGCTATGGCTACACCTTC	TRBV3-1	few	TRBJ1-2	.
CASSLAREGLDEQFF	TGTGCCAGCAGCTTGGCGCGGGAGGGCCTAGATGAGCAGTTCTTC	TRBV7-9	.	TRBJ2-1	TRBD2
CASSQGRNYGYTF	TGTGCCAGCAGCCAAGGCCGGAACTATGGCTACACCTTC	TRBV14	.	TRBJ1-2	.
CASSPRGVGIDGYTF	TGTGCCAGCTCACCACGGGGTGTCGGGATCGATGGCTACACCTTC	TRBV18	.	TRBJ1-2	.
CSVEKQGGAFF	TGCAGCGTTGAAAAACAGGGGGGAGCTTTCTTT	TRBV29-1	few	TRBJ1-1	TRBD1
CATSIMQGTEAFF	TGTGCCACCAGCATTATGCAGGGAACTGAAGCTTTCTTT	TRBV15	few	TRBJ1-1	.
CASSFGVTGNTIYF	TGTGCCAGCAGCTTTGGGGTCACCGGAAACACCATATATTTT	TRBV7-8	.	TRBJ1-3	.
CASSPLGVDTQYF	TGTGCCAGTAGTCCCCTCGGGGTAGATACGCAGTATTTT	TRBV19	.	TRBJ2-3	.
CASSLAATSGSPQYF	TGTGCCAGCAGCTTAGCCGCGACTAGCGGGAGCCCCCAGTACTTC	TRBV7-2	few	TRBJ2-5	TRBD2
CASRSIAGAYNEQFF	TGTGCCAGCAGGTCGATAGCGGGTGCCTACAATGAGCAGTTCTTC	TRBV11-2	.	TRBJ2-1	TRBD2
CAISEGSQSGNTIYF	TGTGCCATCAGTGAGGGATCACAATCTGGAAACACCATATATTTT	TRBV10-3	.	TRBJ1-3	.
CASSHRGSNTGELFF	TGTGCCAGCAGTCACAGGGGTTCGAACACCGGGGAGCTGTTTTTT	TRBV12-3/TRBV12-4	.	TRBJ2-2	TRBD1